This is a list of T cell receptor beta chains from one sample in a study of monozygotic twins with inflammatory bowel disease. After re-calling the 5' RACE reads, TCRdb lists one entry per CDR3 protein, DNA absent. The listing contains fewer than 550,000 distinct CDR3 sequences. The sample taken for sequencing was blood. The origin of the receptors is a human donor with ulcerative colitis or Crohn's disease, or a healthy co-twin of an affected twin (not recorded which). Each CDR3 is given with its conserved first and last residue. The order of the fields is J gene, V gene, CDR3 protein.

j_call: TRBJ2-5; v_call: TRBV12-3/TRBV12-4; cdr3_aa: CASSSTGTQVIQYF
j_call: TRBJ2-1; v_call: TRBV27; cdr3_aa: CASSGTRGGNEQFF
j_call: TRBJ2-1; v_call: TRBV5-1; cdr3_aa: CASRGRSYNEQFF
j_call: TRBJ1-1; v_call: TRBV3-1; cdr3_aa: CASSQGVYTEAFF
j_call: TRBJ1-1; v_call: TRBV6-2/TRBV6-3; cdr3_aa: CASSYPLGGGDTEAFF
j_call: TRBJ2-1; v_call: TRBV28; cdr3_aa: CASRPGQGINEQFF
j_call: TRBJ2-7; v_call: TRBV9; cdr3_aa: CASSAWDGPYEQYF
j_call: TRBJ1-6; v_call: TRBV5-4; cdr3_aa: CASSAPGTGNSPLHF
j_call: TRBJ1-1; v_call: TRBV5-4; cdr3_aa: CASSFLAGTEAFF
j_call: TRBJ2-2; v_call: TRBV19; cdr3_aa: CARTRDRGRVTGELFF
j_call: TRBJ2-3; v_call: TRBV5-1; cdr3_aa: CASSSGTPSLQYF